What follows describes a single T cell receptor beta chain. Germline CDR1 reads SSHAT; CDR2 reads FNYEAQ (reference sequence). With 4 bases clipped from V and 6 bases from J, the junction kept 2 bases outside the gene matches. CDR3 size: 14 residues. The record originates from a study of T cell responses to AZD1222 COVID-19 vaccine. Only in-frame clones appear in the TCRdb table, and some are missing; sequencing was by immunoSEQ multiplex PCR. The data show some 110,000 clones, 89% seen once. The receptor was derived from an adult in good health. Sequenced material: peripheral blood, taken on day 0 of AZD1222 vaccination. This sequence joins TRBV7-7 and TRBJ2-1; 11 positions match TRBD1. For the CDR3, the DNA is TGTGCCAGCAGCTCCGGGACAGGGGGCAATGAGCAGTTCTTC. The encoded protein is CASSSGTGGNEQFF.